This is a list of T cell receptor beta chains from one sample in a study of OX40 agonist ivuxolimab in advanced cancers. The protocol was immunoSEQ multiplex PCR, while the TCRdb copy is restricted to in-frame clones and leaves out a portion. The sample lists around 25,000 clones; more than 80% were seen once. The sample in question was CD4+ or CD8+ T cells sorted from blood, obtained in a trial of the OX40 agonist ivuxolimab. These TCRs come from an adult with an advanced solid tumor such as melanoma, head and neck, liver or kidney cancer. CDR3s include the opening cysteine and the closing phenylalanine or tryptophan. The D gene is left open where the match is weak. Clone size is stated in some rows and not others, as once, few, many or a class when expanded.

TRBJ1-3 TRBD1 TRBV7-9 - CASSLGQYSGNTIYF TGTGCCAGCAGCCTGGGACAGTACTCTGGAAACACCATATATTTT
TRBJ2-1 - TRBV4-2 - CASSQDLLDDNEQFF TGTGCCAGCAGCCAAGATTTACTAGATGACAATGAGCAGTTCTTC
TRBJ1-1 TRBD1 TRBV5-1 - CASSPAGGAWNTEAFF TGCGCCAGCAGCCCAGCAGGGGGCGCGTGGAACACTGAAGCTTTCTTT
TRBJ2-5 - TRBV4-2 - CASSLKHEQETQYF TGTGCCAGCAGCCTAAAACATGAACAAGAGACCCAGTACTTC
TRBJ1-1 TRBD1 TRBV6-5 few CASSYSRGTEAFF TGTGCCAGCAGTTACTCCAGGGGGACTGAAGCTTTCTTT
TRBJ2-7 - TRBV10-3 - CAISRDNNYEQYF TGTGCCATCAGCAGGGACAACAACTACGAGCAGTACTTC
TRBJ2-2 - TRBV11-2 once CASRLRDGPITGELFF TGTGCCAGCAGACTTCGGGACGGGCCCATCACCGGGGAGCTGTTTTTT
TRBJ2-1 - TRBV2 once CANRVYNEQFF TGTGCCAACCGGGTGTACAATGAGCAGTTCTTC
TRBJ2-1 - TRBV2 few CASSEVGGGSYNEQFF TGTGCCAGCAGTGAGGTGGGTGGGGGATCCTACAATGAGCAGTTCTTC
TRBJ2-1 - TRBV9 - CASSVGQGVSGSINEQFF TGTGCCAGCAGCGTAGGACAGGGTGTGAGCGGGAGTATCAATGAGCAGTTCTTC
TRBJ2-1 - TRBV19 - CASRGVVQGYNEQFF TGTGCCAGTAGGGGCGTTGTCCAGGGCTACAATGAGCAGTTCTTC
TRBJ1-3 - TRBV7-8 - CASRRSGNTIYF TGTGCCAGCAGGAGGTCTGGAAACACCATATATTTT
TRBJ2-7 TRBD1 TRBV7-6 few CASSLTAGTGSYEQYF TGTGCCAGCAGCCTAACCGCCGGGACAGGATCCTACGAGCAGTACTTC
TRBJ1-1 - TRBV7-9 once CASSLQDEAFF TGTGCCAGCAGCTTACAGGACGAAGCTTTCTTT
TRBJ1-1 - TRBV7-9 - CASSPGRQGAFF TGTGCCAGCAGCCCCGGCCGGCAGGGGGCTTTCTTT
TRBJ2-5 TRBD2 TRBV7-2 once CASSLATGSGGPATQYF TGTGCCAGCAGCTTAGCAACTGGAAGCGGGGGGCCAGCGACCCAGTACTTC
TRBJ1-1 - TRBV7-3 few CASSSESDTEAFF TGTGCCAGCAGCTCGGAATCGGACACTGAAGCTTTCTTT